This T cell receptor (beta chain) was retrieved from a study of T-cell memory formation after mild COVID-19. For the study at large: Most TCR clusters belonged to a single donor. Notes on the study in general: CD4+ contracting clones were mainly CM and EM; CD8+ ones, EMRA. Balance between CD4 and CD8 was seen in clones contracting day 15 to 85, and a CD4+ lean was seen in later expanders.

Of note for this clonotype: Its antigen is unknown.

One entry per CDR3 protein results from TCRdb running MiXCR on the 5' RACE reads. The sample comprises some 260,000 distinct CDR3 sequences, 15% to 20% of which are singletons, and 3.5% rests with the top ten. Losses at the gene ends were 5 bases for V and 0 bases for J; bases not matched to a gene: 3. The length of the CDR3 is 15 residues. The germline V gene encodes CDR1 DFQATT and CDR2 SNEGSKA (reference sequence). This clonotype was obtained from a man between 18 and 29 years old who had mild COVID-19 (a few samples of this study predate the infection). Cell type and time point are not known. The sample taken for sequencing was PBMCs or a T cell subset sorted from them (not recorded which). This sequence joins TRBV20-1 and TRBJ1-6, with 8 bases matching TRBD1. DNA of the CDR3: TGCAGTGCTGCCACAGGGGGCTCCTATAATTCACCCCTCCACTTT. It is translated as CSAATGGSYNSPLHF.